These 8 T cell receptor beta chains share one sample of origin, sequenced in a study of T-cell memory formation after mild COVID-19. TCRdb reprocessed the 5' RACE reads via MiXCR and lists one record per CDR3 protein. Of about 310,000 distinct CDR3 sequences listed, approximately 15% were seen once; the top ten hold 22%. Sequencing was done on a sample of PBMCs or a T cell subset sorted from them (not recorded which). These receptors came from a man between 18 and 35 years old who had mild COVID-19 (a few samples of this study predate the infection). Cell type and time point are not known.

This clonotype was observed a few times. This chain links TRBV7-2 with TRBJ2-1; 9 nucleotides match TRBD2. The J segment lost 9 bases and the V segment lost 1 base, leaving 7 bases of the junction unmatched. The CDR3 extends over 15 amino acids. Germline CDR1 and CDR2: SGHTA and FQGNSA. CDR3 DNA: TGTGCCAGCAGCTTAGGAGCCGGGACTAGCAGTGAGCAGTTCTTC. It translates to CASSLGAGTSSEQFF.

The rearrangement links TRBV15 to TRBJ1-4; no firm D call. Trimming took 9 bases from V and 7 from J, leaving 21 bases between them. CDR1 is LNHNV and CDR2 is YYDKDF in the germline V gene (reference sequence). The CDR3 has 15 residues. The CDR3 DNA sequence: TGTGCCACTCGGGGAGCCGGACGGCAACGTGAAAAACTGTTTTTT. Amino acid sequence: CATRGAGRQREKLFF.

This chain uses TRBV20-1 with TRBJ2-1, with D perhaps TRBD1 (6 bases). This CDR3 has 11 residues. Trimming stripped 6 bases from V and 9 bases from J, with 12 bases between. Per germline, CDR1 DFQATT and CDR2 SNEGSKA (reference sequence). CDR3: CSAQGWGEQFF. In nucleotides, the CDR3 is TGCAGTGCCCAGGGGTGGGGTGAGCAGTTCTTC.

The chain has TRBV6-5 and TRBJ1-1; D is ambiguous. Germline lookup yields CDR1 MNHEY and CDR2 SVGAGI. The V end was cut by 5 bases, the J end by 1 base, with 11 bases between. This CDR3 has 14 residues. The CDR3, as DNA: TGTGCCAGCAGTGTTTGGGCAGCGAACACTGAAGCTTTCTTT. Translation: CASSVWAANTEAFF.

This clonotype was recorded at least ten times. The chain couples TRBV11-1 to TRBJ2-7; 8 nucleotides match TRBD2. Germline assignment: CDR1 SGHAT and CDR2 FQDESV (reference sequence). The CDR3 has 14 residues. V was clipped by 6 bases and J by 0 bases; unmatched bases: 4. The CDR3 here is CASRFGGASYEQYF. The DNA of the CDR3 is TGTGCCAGCAGGTTCGGGGGGGCCTCCTACGAGCAGTACTTC.

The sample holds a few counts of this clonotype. In nucleotides, the CDR3 is TGCGCCAGCAGCTTGTACACCGACGGGGAGCAGTACGTC. Translation: CASSLYTDGEQYV. The V gene is TRBV5-1, the J gene TRBJ2-7; D is unresolved. CDR1 is SGHRS, CDR2 YFSETQ, per germline. The germline V and J ends were trimmed by 1 base and 7 bases, with 12 bases remaining between them. The CDR3 loop spans 13 amino acids.

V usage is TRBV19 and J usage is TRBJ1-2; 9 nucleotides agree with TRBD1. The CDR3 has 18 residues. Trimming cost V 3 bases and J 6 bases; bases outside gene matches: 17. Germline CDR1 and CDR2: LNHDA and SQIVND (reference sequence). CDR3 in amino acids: CASSIPTGTGIRRHGYTF. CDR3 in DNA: TGTGCCAGTAGTATCCCCACCGGGACAGGGATTCGTCGGCATGGCTACACCTTC.

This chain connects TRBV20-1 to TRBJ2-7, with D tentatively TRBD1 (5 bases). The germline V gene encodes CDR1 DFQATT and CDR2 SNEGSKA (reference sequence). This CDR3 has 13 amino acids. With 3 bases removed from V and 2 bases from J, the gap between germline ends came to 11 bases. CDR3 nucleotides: TGCAGTGCTAGTAGCAGGGTTACCTACGAGCAGTACGTC. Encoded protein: CSASSRVTYEQYV.